The present entry profiles one T cell receptor (beta chain) with its context. V lost 1 base and J lost 4, with 13 bases in between. Germline CDR1 reads SGHTA; CDR2 reads FQGNSA. This CDR3 spans 15 amino acids. The data are from a study of siplizumab effects on memory and regulatory T cells. The table came from immunoSEQ multiplex PCR; TCRdb's copy has only in-frame clones and leaves some out. The data hold tens of thousands of clones, with 85% to 95% observed a single time. The chain carries TRBV7-2 and TRBJ2-5, with a tentative D call TRBD2 (6 bases). Sample: CD8+ T cells sorted from blood. This TCR was recovered from a human donor in good health. In nucleotides, the CDR3 is TGTGCCAGCAGCTTAGGTTGGCGGGAAATAGAGACCCAGTACTTC. Its protein is CASSLGWREIETQYF.